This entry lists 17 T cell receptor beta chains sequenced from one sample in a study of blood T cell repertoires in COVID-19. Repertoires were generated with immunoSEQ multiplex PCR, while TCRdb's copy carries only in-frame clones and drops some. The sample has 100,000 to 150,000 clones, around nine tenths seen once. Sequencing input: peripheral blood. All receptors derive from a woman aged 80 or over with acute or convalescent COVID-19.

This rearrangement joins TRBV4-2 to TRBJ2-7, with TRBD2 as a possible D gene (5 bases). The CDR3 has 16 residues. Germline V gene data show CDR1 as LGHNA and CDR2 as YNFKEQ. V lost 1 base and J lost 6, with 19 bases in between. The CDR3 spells CASSQVSQLGNGEQYF. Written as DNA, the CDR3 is TGTGCCAGCAGCCAAGTCTCTCAACTAGGTAACGGCGAGCAGTACTTC.

The CDR3 sequence is CATSRVGTSGYEQYF. In DNA form, the CDR3 reads TGTGCCACCAGCAGAGTCGGGACTAGCGGCTACGAGCAGTACTTC. The chain couples TRBV15 to TRBJ2-7; the match to TRBD2 covers 11 bases. Germline values: CDR1 LNHNV, CDR2 YYDKDF (reference sequence). CDR3 size: 15 residues. Trimming took 1 base from V and 3 from J; bases not matched to a gene: 2.

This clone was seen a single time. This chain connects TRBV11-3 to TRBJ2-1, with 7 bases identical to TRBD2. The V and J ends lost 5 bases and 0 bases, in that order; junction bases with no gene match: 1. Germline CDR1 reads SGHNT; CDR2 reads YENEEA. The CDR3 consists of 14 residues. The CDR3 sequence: CASSRGGSYNEQFF. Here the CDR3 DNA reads TGTGCCAGCAGCCGCGGGGGCTCCTACAATGAGCAGTTCTTC. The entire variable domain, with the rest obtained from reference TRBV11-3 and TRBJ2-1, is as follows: EAGVVQSPRYKIIEKKQPVAFWCNPISGHNTLYWYLQNLGQGPELLIRYENEEAVDDSQLPKDRFSAERLKGVDSTLKIQPAELGDSAVYLCASSRGGSYNEQFFGPGTRLTVL.

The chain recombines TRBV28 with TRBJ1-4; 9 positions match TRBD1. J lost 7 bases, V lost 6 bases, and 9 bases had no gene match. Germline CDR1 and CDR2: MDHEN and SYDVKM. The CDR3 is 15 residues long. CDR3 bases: TGTGCCAGCAGCTCGATACAGGGACAGGGTGAAAAACTGTTTTTT. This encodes CASSSIQGQGEKLFF.

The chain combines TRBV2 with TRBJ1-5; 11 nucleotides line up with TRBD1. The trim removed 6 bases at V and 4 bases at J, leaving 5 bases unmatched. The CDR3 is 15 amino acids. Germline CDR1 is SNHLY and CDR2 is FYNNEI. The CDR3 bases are TGTGCCAGCAGCGCCGGGACAGGGGGTAATCAGCCCCAGCATTTT. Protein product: CASSAGTGGNQPQHF.

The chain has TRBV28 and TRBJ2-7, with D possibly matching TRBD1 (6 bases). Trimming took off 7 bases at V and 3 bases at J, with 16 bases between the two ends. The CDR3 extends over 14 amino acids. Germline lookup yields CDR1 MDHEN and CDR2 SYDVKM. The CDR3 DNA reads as TGTGCCAGCATCAAGGGACACTTCGACTACGAGCAGTACTTC. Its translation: CASIKGHFDYEQYF.

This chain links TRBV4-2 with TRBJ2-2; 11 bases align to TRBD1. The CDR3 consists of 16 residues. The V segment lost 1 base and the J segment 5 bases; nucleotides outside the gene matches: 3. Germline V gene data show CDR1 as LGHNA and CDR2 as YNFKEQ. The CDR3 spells CASSQVGTGGTGELFF. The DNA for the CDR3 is TGTGCCAGCAGCCAAGTTGGGACAGGGGGGACCGGGGAGCTGTTTTTT.

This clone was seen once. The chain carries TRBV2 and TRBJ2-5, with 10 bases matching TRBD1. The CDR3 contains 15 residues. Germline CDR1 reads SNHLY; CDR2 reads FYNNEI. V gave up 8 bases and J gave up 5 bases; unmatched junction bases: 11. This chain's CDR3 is CASGSRGQGLETQYF. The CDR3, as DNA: TGTGCCAGCGGGTCCCGGGGACAGGGGTTGGAGACCCAGTACTTC. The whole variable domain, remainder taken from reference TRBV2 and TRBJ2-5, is EPEVTQTPSHQVTQMGQEVILRCVPISNHLYFYWYRQILGQKVEFLVSFYNNEISEKSEIFDDQFSVERPDGSNFTLKIRSTKLEDSAMYFCASGSRGQGLETQYFGPGTRLLVL.

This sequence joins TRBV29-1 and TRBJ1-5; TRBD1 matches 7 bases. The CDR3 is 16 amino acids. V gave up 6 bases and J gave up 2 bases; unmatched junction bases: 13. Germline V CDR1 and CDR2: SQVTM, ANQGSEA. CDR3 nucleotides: TGCAGCGTCACTTTTTCGGAGGGGGCCGGCAATCAGCCCCAGCATTTT. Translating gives CSVTFSEGAGNQPQHF.

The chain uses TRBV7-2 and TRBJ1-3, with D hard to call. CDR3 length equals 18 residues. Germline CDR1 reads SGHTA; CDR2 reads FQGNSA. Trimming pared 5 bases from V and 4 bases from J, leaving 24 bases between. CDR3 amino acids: CASSARTWGALPGNTIYF. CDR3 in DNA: TGTGCCAGCAGCGCCCGAACTTGGGGAGCCCTACCAGGAAACACCATATATTTT.

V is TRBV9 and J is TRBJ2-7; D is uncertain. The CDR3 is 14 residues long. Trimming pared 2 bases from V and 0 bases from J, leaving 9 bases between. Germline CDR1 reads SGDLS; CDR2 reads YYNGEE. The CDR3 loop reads CASSVAPSSYEQYF. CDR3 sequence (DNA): TGTGCCAGCAGCGTCGCACCCAGCTCCTACGAGCAGTACTTC.

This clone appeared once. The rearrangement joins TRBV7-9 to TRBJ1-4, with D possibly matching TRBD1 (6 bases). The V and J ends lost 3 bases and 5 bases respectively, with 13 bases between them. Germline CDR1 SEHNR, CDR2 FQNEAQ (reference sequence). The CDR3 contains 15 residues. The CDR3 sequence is CASSFNRAANEKLFF. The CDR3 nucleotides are TGTGCCAGCAGCTTCAACAGGGCGGCGAATGAAAAACTGTTTTTT. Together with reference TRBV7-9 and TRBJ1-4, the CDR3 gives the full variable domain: DTGVSQNPRHKITKRGQNVTFRCDPISEHNRLYWYRQTLGQGPEFLTYFQNEAQLEKSRLLSDRFSAERPKGSFSTLEIQRTEQGDSAMYLCASSFNRAANEKLFFGSGTQLSVL.

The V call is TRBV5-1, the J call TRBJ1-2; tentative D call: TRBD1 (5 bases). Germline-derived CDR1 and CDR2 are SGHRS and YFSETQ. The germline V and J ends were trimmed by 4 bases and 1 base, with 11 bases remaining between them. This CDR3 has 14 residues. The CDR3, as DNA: TGCGCCAGCAGCGCCCAGGGTCTTAACTATGGCTACACCTTC. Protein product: CASSAQGLNYGYTF.

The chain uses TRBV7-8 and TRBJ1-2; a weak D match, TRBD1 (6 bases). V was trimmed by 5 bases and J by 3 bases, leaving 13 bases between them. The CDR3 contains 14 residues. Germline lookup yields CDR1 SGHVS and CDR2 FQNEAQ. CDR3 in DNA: TGTGCCAGCAGCCAACAGGGTTGGGACTATGGCTACACCTTC. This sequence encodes CASSQQGWDYGYTF.

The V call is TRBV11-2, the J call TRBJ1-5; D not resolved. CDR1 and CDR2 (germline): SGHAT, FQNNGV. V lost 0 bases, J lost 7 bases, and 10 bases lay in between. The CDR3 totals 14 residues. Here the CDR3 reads CASSLEAGQQPQHF. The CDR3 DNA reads TGTGCCAGCAGCTTAGAGGCAGGTCAACAGCCCCAGCATTTT.

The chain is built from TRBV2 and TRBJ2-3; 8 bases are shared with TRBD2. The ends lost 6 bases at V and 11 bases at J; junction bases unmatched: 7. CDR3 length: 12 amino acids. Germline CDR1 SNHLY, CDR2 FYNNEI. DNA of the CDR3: TGTGCCAGCAGAGGGAGCGGGAGTTTGCAGTATTTT. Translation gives CASRGSGSLQYF.

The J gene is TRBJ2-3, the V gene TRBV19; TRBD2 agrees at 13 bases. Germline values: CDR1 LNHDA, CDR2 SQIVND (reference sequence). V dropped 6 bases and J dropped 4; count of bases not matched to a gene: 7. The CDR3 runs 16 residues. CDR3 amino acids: CASRGTSGGASDTQYF. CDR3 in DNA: TGTGCCAGTAGGGGAACTAGCGGGGGGGCCTCAGATACGCAGTATTTT.